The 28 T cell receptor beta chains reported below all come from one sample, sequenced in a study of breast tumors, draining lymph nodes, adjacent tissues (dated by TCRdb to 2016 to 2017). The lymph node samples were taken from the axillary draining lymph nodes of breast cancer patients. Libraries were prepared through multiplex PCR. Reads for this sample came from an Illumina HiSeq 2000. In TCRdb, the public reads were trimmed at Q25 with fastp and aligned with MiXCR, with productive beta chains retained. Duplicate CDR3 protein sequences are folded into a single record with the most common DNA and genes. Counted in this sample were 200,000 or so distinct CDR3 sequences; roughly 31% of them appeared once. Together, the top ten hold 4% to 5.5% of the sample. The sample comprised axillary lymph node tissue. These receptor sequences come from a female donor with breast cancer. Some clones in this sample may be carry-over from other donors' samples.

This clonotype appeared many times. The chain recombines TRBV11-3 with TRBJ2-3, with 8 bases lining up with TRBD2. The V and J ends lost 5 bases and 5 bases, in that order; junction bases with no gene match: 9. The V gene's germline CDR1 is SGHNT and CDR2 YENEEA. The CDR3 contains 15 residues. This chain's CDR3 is CASSLDGRAGDTQYF. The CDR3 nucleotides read TGTGCCAGCAGCCTCGACGGGAGGGCGGGAGATACGCAGTATTTT.

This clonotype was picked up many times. CDR3 coding DNA: TGTGCCAGCAGCCAAACTAGCGGGAGAAGCAATGAGCAGTTCTTC. Protein sequence: CASSQTSGRSNEQFF. This chain uses TRBV6-5 with TRBJ2-1; 11 bases are shared with TRBD2. V gave up 6 bases and J gave up 6 bases; unmatched junction bases: 7. The length of the CDR3 is 15 residues. Germline V gene sequence: CDR1 MNHEY, CDR2 SVGAGI.

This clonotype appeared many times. DNA for the CDR3: TGTGCCAGCAGCTTCGGGGTCGTCTACGAGCAGTACTTC. Translation gives CASSFGVVYEQYF. This sequence joins TRBV5-5 and TRBJ2-7, with D perhaps matching TRBD2 (5 bases). V lost 2 bases and J lost 3, with 9 bases in between. Per the germline V gene, CDR1 is SGHKS and CDR2 is YYEKEE (reference sequence). The CDR3 loop spans 13 amino acids.

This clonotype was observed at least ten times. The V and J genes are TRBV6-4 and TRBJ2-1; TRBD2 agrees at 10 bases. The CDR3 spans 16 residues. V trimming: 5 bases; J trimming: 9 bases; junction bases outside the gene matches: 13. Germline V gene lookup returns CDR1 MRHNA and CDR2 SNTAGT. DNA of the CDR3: TGTGCCAGCAGTCCTGGGGTAAGCGGGAGGGCCATTGAGCAGTTCTTC. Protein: CASSPGVSGRAIEQFF.

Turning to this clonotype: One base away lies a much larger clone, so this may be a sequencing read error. The CDR3: CASSPPRAQASGVGWTDTQYF. The CDR3 coding sequence is TGTGCCAGCAGCCCACCCAGGGCGCAGGCTAGCGGGGTTGGTTGGACAGATACGCAGTATTTT. V usage is TRBV5-6 and J usage is TRBJ2-3, with TRBD2 identical over 9 bases. V dropped 4 bases and J dropped 3; count of bases not matched to a gene: 24. The CDR3 is 21 amino acids. Per the germline V gene, CDR1 is SGHDT and CDR2 is YYEEEE.

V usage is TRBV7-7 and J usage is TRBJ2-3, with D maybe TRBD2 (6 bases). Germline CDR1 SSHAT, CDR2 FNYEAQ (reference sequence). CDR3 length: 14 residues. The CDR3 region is CANPTAGHTDTQYF. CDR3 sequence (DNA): TGTGCTAACCCCACCGCGGGGCACACAGATACGCAGTATTTT.

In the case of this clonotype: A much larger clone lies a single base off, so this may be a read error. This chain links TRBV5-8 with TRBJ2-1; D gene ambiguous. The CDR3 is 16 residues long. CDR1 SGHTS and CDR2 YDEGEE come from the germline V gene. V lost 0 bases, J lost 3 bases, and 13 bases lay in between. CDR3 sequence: CASSLGQALGYNEQFF. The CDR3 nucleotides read TGTGCCAGCAGCTTGGGGCAGGCGCTAGGCTACAATGAGCAGTTCTTC.

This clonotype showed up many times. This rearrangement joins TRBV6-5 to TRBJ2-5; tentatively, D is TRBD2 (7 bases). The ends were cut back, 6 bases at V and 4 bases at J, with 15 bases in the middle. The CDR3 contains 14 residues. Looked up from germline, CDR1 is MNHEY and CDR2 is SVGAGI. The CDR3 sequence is CASRPQGGGETQYF. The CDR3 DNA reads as TGTGCCAGCAGGCCTCAGGGAGGGGGAGAGACCCAGTACTTC.

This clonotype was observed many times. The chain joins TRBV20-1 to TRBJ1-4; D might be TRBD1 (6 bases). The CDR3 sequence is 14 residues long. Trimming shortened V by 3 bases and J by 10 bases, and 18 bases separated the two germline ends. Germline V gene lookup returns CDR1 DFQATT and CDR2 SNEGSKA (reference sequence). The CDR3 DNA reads TGCAGTGCTAGCCCCAGGGGCAATTGGGGAAAACTGTTTTTT. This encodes CSASPRGNWGKLFF.

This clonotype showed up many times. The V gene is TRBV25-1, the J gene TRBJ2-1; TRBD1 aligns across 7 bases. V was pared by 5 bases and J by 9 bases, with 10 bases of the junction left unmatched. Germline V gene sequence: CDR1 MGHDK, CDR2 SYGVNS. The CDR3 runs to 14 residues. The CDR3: CASSTLKGAGEQFF. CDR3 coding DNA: TGTGCCAGCAGTACTCTCAAGGGGGCAGGTGAGCAGTTCTTC.

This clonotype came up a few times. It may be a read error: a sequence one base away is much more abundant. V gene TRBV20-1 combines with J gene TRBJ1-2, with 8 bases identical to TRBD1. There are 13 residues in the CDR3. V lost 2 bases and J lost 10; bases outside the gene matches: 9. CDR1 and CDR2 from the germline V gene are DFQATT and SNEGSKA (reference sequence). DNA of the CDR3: TGCAGTGCTAGACACGGGACAGGCAATGCCTACACCTTC. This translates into CSARHGTGNAYTF.

The CDR3 coding sequence is TGTGCCAGCAGTTATACGGGAGAGGGCAATCAGCCCCAGCATTTT. Translation gives CASSYTGEGNQPQHF. This chain joins TRBV27 and TRBJ1-5; D not certain. The CDR3 is 15 residues long. The germline gives CDR1 MNHEY, CDR2 SMNVEV (reference sequence). V was cut by 4 bases and J by 2 bases, with 12 bases left in between.

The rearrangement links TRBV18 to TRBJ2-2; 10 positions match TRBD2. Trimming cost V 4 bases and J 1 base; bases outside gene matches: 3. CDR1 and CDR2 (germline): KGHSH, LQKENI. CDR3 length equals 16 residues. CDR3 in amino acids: CASSLWTSGNTGELFF. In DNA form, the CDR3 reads TGTGCCAGCTCACTGTGGACTAGCGGGAACACCGGGGAGCTGTTTTTT. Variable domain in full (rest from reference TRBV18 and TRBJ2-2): NAGVMQNPRHLVRRRGQEARLRCSPMKGHSHVYWYRQLPEEGLKFMVYLQKENIIDESGMPKERFSAEFPKEGPSILRIQQVVRGDSAAYFCASSLWTSGNTGELFFGEGSRLTVL.

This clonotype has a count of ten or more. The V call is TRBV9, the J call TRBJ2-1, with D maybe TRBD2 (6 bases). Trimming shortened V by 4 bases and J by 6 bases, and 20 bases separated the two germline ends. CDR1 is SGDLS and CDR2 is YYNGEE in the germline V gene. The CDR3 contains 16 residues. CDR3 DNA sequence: TGTGCCAGCAGCTCCCGGAGCGGAGGGGCGGGCAATGAGCAGTTCTTC. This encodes CASSSRSGGAGNEQFF.

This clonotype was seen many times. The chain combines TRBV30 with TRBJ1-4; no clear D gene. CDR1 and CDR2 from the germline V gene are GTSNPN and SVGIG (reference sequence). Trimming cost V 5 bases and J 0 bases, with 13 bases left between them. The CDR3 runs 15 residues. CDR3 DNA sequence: TGTGCCTGGTCGGTCAAGGGTGCAACTAATGAAAAACTGTTTTTT. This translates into CAWSVKGATNEKLFF.

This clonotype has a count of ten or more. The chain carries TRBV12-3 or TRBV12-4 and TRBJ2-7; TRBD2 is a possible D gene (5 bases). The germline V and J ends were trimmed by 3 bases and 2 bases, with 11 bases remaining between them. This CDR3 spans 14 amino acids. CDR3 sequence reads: CASSFGEIAYEQYF. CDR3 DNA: TGTGCCAGCAGTTTTGGGGAGATCGCCTACGAGCAGTACTTC.

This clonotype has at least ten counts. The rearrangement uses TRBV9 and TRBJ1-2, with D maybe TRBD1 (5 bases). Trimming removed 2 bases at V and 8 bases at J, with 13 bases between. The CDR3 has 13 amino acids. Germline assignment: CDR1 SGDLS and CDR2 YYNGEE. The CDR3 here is CASSVDSGRGYTF. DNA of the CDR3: TGTGCCAGCAGCGTTGACAGTGGAAGAGGCTACACCTTC.

The DNA for the CDR3 is TGCAGTGCTGGAGGACAGGCAAATCAGCCCCAAGAGACCCAGTACTTC. Its protein product is CSAGGQANQPQETQYF. The chain has TRBV20-1 and TRBJ2-5; 7 bases align to TRBD1. V lost 5 bases to trimming and J lost 1 base; unmatched junction nucleotides: 13. Germline V gene lookup returns CDR1 DFQATT and CDR2 SNEGSKA (reference sequence). The CDR3 covers 16 residues.

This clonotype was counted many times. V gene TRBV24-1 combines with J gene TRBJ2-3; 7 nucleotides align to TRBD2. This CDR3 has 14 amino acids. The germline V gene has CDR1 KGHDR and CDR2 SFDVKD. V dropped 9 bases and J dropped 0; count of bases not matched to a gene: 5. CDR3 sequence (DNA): TGTGCCACCCAGCTTAGCGGGAGCACAGATACGCAGTATTTT. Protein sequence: CATQLSGSTDTQYF.

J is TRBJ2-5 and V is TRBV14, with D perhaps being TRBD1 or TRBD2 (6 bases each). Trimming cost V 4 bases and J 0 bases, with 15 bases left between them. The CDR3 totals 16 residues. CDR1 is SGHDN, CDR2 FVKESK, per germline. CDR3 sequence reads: CASSLIGGRDQETQYF. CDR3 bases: TGTGCCAGCAGCCTCATCGGGGGCCGTGACCAAGAGACCCAGTACTTC.

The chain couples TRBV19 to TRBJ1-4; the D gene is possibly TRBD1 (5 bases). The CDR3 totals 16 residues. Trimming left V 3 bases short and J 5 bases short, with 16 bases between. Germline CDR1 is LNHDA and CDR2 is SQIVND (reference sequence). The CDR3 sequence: CASSIGGERYNEKLFF. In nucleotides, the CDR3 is TGTGCCAGTAGTATCGGGGGAGAAAGGTACAATGAAAAACTGTTTTTT. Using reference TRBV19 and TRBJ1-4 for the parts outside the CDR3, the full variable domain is DGGITQSPKYLFRKEGQNVTLSCEQNLNHDAMYWYRQDPGQGLRLIYYSQIVNDFQKGDIAEGYSVSREKKESFPLTVTSAQKNPTAFYLCASSIGGERYNEKLFFGSGTQLSVL.

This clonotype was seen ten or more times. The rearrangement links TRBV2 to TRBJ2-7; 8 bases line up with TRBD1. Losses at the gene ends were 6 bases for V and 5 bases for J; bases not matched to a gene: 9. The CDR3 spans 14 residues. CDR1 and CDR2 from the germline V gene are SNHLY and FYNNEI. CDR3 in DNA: TGTGCCAGCAGGATGACAGGGGTCGGGGACGAGCAGTACTTC. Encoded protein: CASRMTGVGDEQYF.

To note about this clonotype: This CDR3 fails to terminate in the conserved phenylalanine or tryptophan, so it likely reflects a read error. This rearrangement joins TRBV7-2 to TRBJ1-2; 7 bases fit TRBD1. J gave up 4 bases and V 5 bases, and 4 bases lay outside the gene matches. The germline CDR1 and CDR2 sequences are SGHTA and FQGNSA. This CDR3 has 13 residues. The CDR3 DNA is TGTGCCAGCAGCACAGGGGCCGGCTATGGCTACACCCTT. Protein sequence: CASSTGAGYGYTL.

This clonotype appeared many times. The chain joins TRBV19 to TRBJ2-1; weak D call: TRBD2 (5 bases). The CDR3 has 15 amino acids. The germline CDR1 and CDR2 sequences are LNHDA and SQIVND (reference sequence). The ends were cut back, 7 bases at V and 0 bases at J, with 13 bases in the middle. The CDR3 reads CASTGWESSYNEQFF. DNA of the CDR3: TGTGCCAGTACGGGGTGGGAAAGCTCCTACAATGAGCAGTTCTTC.

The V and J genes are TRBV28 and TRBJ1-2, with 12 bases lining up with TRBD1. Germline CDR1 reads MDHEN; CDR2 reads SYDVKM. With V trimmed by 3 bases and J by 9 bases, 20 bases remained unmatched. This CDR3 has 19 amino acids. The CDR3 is CASSFSLGGTGGAGARYTF. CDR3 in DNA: TGTGCCAGCAGTTTCAGTTTGGGAGGGACAGGGGGCGCTGGGGCTCGCTACACCTTC.

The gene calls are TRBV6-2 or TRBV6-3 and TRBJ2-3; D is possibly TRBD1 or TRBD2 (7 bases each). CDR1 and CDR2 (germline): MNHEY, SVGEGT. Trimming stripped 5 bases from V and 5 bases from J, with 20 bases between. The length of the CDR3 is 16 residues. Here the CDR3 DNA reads TGTGCCAGCAGTCCCCGGGGAGGGGGCGTTAGAGATACGCAGTATTTT. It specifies CASSPRGGGVRDTQYF.

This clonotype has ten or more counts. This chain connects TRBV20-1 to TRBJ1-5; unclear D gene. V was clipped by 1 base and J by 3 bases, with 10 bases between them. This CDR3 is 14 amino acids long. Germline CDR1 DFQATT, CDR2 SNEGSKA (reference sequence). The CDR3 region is CSARGNQANQPQHF. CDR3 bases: TGCAGTGCTAGAGGAAACCAGGCCAATCAGCCCCAGCATTTT.

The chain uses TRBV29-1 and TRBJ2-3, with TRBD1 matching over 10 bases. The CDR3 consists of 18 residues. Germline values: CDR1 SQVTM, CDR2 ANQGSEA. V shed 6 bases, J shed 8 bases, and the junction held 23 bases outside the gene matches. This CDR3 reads CSVGTQGQGLVLSGTQYF. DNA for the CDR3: TGCAGCGTAGGAACCCAGGGACAGGGGCTGGTGTTGTCGGGTACGCAGTATTTT.